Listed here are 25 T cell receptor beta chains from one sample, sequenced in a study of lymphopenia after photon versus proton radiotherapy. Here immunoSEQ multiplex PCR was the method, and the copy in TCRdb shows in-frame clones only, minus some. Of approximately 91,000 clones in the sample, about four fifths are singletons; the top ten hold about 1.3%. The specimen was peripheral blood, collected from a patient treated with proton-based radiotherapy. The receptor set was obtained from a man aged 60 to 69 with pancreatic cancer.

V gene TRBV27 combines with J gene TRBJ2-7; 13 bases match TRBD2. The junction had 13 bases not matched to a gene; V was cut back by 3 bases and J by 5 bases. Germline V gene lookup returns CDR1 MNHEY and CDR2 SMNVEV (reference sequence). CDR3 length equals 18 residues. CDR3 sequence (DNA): TGTGCCAGCAGTTTCTTACTAGCGGGAGGGCCCGCAGTTGACGAGCAGTACTTC. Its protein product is CASSFLLAGGPAVDEQYF.

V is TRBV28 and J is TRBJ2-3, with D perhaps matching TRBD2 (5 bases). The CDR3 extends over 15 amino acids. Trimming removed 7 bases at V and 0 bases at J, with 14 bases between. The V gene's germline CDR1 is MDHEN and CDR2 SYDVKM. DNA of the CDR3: TGTGCCAGCATCCGTGGGAGACCAAGCACAGATACGCAGTATTTT. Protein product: CASIRGRPSTDTQYF. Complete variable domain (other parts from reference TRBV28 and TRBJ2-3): DVKVTQSSRYLVKRTGEKVFLECVQDMDHENMFWYRQDPGLGLRLIYFSYDVKMKEKGDIPEGYSVSREKKERFSLILESASTNQTSMYLCASIRGRPSTDTQYFGPGTRLTVL.

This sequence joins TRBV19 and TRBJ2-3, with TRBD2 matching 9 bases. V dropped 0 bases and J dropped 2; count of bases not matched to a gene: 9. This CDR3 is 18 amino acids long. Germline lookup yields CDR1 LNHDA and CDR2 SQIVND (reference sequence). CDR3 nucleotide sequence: TGTGCCAGTAGTATAGATCTAGGAGCGGGAGGCCACACAGATACGCAGTATTTT. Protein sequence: CASSIDLGAGGHTDTQYF.

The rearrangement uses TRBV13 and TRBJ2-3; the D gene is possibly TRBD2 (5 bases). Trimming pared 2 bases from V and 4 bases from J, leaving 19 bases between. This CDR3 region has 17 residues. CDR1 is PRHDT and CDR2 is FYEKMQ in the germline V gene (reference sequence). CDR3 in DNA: TGTGCCAGCAGCTTAAACCGGGATATGGTTGGGCCAGATACGCAGTATTTT. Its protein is CASSLNRDMVGPDTQYF. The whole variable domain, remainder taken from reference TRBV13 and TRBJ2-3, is AAGVIQSPRHLIKEKRETATLKCYPIPRHDTVYWYQQGPGQDPQFLISFYEKMQSDKGSIPDRFSAQQFSDYHSELNMSSLELGDSALYFCASSLNRDMVGPDTQYFGPGTRLTVL.

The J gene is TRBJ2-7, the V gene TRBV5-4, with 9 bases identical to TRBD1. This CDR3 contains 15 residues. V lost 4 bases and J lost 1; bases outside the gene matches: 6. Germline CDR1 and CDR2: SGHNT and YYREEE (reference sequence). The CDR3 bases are TGTGCCAGCAGCCCTCGGGACAGGGTGTCCTACGAGCAGTACTTC. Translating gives CASSPRDRVSYEQYF.

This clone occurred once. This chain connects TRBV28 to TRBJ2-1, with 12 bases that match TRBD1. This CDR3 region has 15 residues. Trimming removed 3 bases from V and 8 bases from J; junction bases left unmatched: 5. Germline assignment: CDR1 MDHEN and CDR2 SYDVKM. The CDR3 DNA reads TGTGCCAGCAGTTTTCCCGGGACAGGGGGCGATGAGCAGTTCTTC. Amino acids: CASSFPGTGGDEQFF.

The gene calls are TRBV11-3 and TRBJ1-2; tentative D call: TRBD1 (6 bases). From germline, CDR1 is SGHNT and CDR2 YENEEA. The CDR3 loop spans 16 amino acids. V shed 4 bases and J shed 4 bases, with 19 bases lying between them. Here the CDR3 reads CASSSTRMDSSYGYTF. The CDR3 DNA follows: TGTGCCAGCAGCTCGACTAGGATGGACAGTAGCTATGGCTACACCTTC.

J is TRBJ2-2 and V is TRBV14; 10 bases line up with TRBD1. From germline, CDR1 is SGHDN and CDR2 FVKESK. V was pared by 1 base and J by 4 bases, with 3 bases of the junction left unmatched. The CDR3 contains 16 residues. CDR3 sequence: CASSQAGTGVTGELFF. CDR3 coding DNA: TGTGCCAGCAGCCAAGCCGGGACAGGGGTCACCGGGGAGCTGTTTTTT.

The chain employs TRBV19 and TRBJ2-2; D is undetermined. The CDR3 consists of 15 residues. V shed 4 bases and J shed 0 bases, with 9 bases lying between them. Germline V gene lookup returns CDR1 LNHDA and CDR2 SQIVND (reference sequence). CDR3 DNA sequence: TGTGCCAGTAGTAGATGGACCCCGAACACCGGGGAGCTGTTTTTT. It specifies CASSRWTPNTGELFF.

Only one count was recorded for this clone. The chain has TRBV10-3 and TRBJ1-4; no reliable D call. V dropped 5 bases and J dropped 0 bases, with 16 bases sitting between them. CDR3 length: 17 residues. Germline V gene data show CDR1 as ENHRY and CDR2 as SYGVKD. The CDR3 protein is CAISKGPSRSTNEKLFF. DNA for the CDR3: TGTGCCATCAGTAAGGGCCCATCACGATCAACTAATGAAAAACTGTTTTTT.

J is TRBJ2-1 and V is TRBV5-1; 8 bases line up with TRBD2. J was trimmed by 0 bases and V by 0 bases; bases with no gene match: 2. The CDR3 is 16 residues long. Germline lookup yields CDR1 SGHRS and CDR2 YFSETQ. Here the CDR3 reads CASSLGSGSSYNEQFF. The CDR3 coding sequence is TGCGCCAGCAGCTTGGGAAGCGGGAGCTCCTACAATGAGCAGTTCTTC.

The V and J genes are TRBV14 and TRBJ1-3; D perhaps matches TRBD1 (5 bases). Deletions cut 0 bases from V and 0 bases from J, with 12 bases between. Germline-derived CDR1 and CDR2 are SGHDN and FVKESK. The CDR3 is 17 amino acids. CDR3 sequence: CASSQDLGDFSGNTIYF. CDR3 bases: TGTGCCAGCAGCCAAGACTTAGGGGACTTCTCTGGAAACACCATATATTTT.

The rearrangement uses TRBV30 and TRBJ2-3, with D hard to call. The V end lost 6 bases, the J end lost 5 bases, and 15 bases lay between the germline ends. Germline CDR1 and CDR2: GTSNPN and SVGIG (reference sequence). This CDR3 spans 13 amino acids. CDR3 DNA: TGTGCCTGCTCCGGCTCCACGGTAGATACGCAGTATTTT. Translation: CACSGSTVDTQYF. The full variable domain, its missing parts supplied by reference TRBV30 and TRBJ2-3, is SQTIHQWPATLVQPVGSPLSLECTVEGTSNPNLYWYRQAAGRGLQLLFYSVGIGQISSEVPQNLSASRPQDRQFILSSKKLLLSDSGFYLCACSGSTVDTQYFGPGTRLTVL.

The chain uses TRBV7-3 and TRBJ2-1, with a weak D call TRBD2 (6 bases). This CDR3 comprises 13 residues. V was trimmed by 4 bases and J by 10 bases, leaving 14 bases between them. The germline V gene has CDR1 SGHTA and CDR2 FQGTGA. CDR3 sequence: CASSSRLDGEQFF. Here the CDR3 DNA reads TGTGCCAGCAGCTCCCGACTAGATGGAGAGCAGTTCTTC.

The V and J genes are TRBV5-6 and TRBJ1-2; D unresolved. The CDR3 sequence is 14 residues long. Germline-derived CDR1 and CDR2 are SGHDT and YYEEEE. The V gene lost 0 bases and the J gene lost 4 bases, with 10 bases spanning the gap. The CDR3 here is CASSLGASGYGYTF. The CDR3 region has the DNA TGTGCCAGCAGCTTGGGGGCTAGCGGCTATGGCTACACCTTC. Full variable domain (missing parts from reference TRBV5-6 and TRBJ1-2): DAGVTQSPTHLIKTRGQQVTLRCSPKSGHDTVSWYQQALGQGPQFIFQYYEEEERQRGNFPDRFSGHQFPNYSSELNVNALLLGDSALYLCASSLGASGYGYTFGSGTRLTVV.

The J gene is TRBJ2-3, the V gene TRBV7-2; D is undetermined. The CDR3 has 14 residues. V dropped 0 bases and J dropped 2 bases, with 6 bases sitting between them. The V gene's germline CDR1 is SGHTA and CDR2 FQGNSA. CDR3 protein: CASSLAPATDTQYF. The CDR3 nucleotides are TGTGCCAGCAGCTTAGCGCCAGCCACAGATACGCAGTATTTT.

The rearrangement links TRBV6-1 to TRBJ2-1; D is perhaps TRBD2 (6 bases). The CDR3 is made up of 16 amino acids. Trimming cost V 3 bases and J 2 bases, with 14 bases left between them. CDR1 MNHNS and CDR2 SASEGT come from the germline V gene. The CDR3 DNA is TGTGCCAGCAGTGAGGTCAAGACTAGGGCCTACAATGAGCAGTTCTTC. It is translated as CASSEVKTRAYNEQFF.

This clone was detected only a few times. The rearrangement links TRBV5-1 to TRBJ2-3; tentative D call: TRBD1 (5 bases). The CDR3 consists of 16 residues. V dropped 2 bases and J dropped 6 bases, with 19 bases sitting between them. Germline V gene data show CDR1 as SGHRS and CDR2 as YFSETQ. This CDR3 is CASSFPEGVIADTQYF. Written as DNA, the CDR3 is TGCGCCAGCAGCTTCCCCGAAGGGGTAATTGCGGATACGCAGTATTTT.

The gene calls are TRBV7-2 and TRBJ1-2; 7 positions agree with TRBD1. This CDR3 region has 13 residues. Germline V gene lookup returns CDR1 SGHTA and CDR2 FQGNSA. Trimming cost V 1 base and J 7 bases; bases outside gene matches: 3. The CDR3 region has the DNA TGTGCCAGCAGCTTAGTTGCAGGGGGTGGCTACACCTTC. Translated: CASSLVAGGGYTF.

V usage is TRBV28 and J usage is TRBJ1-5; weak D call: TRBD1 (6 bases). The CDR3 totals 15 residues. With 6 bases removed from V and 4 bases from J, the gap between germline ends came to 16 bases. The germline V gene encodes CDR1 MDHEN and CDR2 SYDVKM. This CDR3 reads CASRRTDARNQPQHF. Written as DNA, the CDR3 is TGTGCCAGCAGGAGGACAGACGCACGGAATCAGCCCCAGCATTTT.

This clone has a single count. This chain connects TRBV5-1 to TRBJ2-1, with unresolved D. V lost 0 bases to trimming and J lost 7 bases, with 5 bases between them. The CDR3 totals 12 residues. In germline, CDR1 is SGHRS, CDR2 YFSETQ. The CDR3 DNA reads TGCGCCAGCAGCTTGGCCGATAATGAGCAGTTCTTC. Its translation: CASSLADNEQFF.

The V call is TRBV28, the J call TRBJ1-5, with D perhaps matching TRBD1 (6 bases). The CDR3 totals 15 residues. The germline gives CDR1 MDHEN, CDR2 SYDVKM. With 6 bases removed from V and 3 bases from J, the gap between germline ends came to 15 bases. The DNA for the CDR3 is TGTGCCAGCAGCCTGGGGGGGGCTAACAATCAGCCCCAGCATTTT. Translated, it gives CASSLGGANNQPQHF.

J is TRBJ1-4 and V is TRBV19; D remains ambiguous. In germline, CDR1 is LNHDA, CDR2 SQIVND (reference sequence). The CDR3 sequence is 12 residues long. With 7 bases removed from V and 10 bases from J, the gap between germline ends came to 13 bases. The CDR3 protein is CASTRERGKLFF. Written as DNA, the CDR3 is TGTGCCAGTACCAGAGAGCGGGGAAAACTGTTTTTT. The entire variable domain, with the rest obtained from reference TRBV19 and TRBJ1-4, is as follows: DGGITQSPKYLFRKEGQNVTLSCEQNLNHDAMYWYRQDPGQGLRLIYYSQIVNDFQKGDIAEGYSVSREKKESFPLTVTSAQKNPTAFYLCASTRERGKLFFGSGTQLSVL.

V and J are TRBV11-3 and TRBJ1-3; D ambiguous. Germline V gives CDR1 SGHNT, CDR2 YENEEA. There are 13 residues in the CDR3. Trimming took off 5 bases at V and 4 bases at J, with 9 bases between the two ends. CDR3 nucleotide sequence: TGTGCCAGCAGCCTCCCAGGAGGAAACACCATATATTTT. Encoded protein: CASSLPGGNTIYF.

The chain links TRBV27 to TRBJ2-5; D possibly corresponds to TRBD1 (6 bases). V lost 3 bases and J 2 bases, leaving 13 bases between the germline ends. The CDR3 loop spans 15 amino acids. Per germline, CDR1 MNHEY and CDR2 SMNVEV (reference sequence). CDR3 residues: CASSLRGGSQETQYF. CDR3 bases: TGTGCCAGCAGTTTGCGAGGGGGATCGCAAGAGACCCAGTACTTC.